There are a few counts of the clone carrying this TCR beta chain. This specimen belongs to a study of tumor-infiltrating lymphocytes in oesophageal squamous cell carcinoma. V lost 6 bases, J lost 6 bases, and 5 bases stayed unmatched. CDR3 length: 13 residues. Germline V CDR1 and CDR2: KGHSH, LQKENI. Each CDR3 protein is one row after TCRdb ran MiXCR on the PCR reads. The sample has approximately 15,000 distinct CDR3 sequences; more than 50% are singletons. Sequencing used esophageal tumor tissue. The chain recombines TRBV18 with TRBJ1-3; 7 nucleotides agree with TRBD1. This TCR was sampled from a male donor with esophageal squamous cell carcinoma. CDR3: CASSIGQENTIYF. CDR3 sequence (DNA): TGTGCCAGCTCTATCGGACAGGAAAACACCATATATTTT.